Listed below are T cell receptor beta chains from one sample, sequenced in a study of blood T cell repertoires in COVID-19. Assay: immunoSEQ multiplex PCR; the TCRdb copy retains only in-frame clones and omits some. Among roughly 71,000 clones listed, roughly 80% were seen once. The sequenced sample consisted of peripheral blood. The receptors stem from a man in his 70s who had recovered from COVID-19. Each CDR3 is given with its conserved first and last residue. A D gene is named only where the DNA matches it firmly. Size is omitted from some rows. Given values are once, few, many or a class for expanded clones.

d_call | j_call | clone_size | v_call | cdr3_nt | cdr3_aa
. | TRBJ1-5 | . | TRBV28 | TGTGCCAGCACACCACAGGTTGGCAATCAGCCCCAGCATTTT | CASTPQVGNQPQHF
TRBD1 | TRBJ1-1 | . | TRBV10-2 | TGCGCCAGCAGGGACAGGAGGGCAAACACTGAAGCTTTCTTT | CASRDRRANTEAFF
. | TRBJ1-3 | . | TRBV2 | TGTGCCAGCAGCGTAGACTCTGGAAACACCATATATTTT | CASSVDSGNTIYF
TRBD1 | TRBJ1-5 | . | TRBV4-1 | TGCGCCAGCAGCCAACATCGGACAGGGAACGAAGATCAGCCCCAGCATTTT | CASSQHRTGNEDQPQHF
TRBD1 | TRBJ1-2 | once | TRBV12-3/TRBV12-4 | TGTGCCAGCAGTCAAAGGGACAGCGGCTACACCTTC | CASSQRDSGYTF
TRBD1 | TRBJ1-6 | many | TRBV6-4 | TGTGCCAGCAGTGTGGAGGGACAGGGTCTTTCACCCCTCCACTTT | CASSVEGQGLSPLHF
TRBD1 | TRBJ1-2 | . | TRBV15 | TGTGCCACCAGCAGGGCTGGACAGGGTAGGGGGGGCGGTGGCTACACCTTC | CATSRAGQGRGGGGYTF
. | TRBJ2-1 | . | TRBV9 | TGTGCCAGCAGCGCTCCGGGACTTTTATACAATGAGCAGTTCTTC | CASSAPGLLYNEQFF
TRBD1 | TRBJ1-6 | . | TRBV4-1 | TGCGCCAGCAGCCAAGCCCCGACAGGGACACAATCACCCCTCCACTTT | CASSQAPTGTQSPLHF
TRBD1 | TRBJ1-4 | few | TRBV2 | TGTGCCAGCAGTGAATCGGACAGGCGCAATGAAAAACTGTTTTTT | CASSESDRRNEKLFF
TRBD2 | TRBJ2-1 | . | TRBV5-1 | TGCGCCAGCAGCTTGGTTAAGACACCGGGGGGCTACAATGAGCAGTTCTTC | CASSLVKTPGGYNEQFF
TRBD2 | TRBJ2-2 | . | TRBV3-1/TRBV3-2 | TGTGCCAGCAGCCCCCGGACTAGCGTATCCGGGGAGCTGTTTTTT | CASSPRTSVSGELFF
. | TRBJ2-2 | . | TRBV25-1 | TGTGCCAGCAGTGAATGGAGGGGCGACACCGGGGAGCTGTTTTTT | CASSEWRGDTGELFF
TRBD1 | TRBJ1-2 | . | TRBV3-1/TRBV3-2 | TGTGCCAGCAGCCAGGGACAGGGGCCTGGCTACACCTTC | CASSQGQGPGYTF
. | TRBJ1-1 | few | TRBV9 | TGTGCCAGCAGCCCTGACACTGAAGCTTTCTTT | CASSPDTEAFF
TRBD2 | TRBJ2-5 | . | TRBV3-1/TRBV3-2 | TGTGCCAGCAGCCAAGGGCTAGCGGGGCAAGAGACCCAGTACTTC | CASSQGLAGQETQYF
. | TRBJ1-5 | . | TRBV19 | TGTGCCAGTAGCTATTGGACAGACGGCAATCAGCCCCAGCATTTT | CASSYWTDGNQPQHF